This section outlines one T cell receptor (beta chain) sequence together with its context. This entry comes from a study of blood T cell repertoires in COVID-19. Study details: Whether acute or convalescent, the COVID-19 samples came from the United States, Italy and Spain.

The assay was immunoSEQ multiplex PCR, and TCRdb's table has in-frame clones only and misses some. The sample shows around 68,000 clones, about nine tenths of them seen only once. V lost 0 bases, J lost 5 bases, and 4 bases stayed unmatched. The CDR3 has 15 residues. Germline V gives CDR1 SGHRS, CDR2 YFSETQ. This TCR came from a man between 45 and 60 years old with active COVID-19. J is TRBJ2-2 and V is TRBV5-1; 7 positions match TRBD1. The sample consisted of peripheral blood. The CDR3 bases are TGCGCCAGCAGCTTGGGACAGGGCGGGACCGGGGAGCTGTTTTTT. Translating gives CASSLGQGGTGELFF.